The 30 T cell receptor beta chains listed next were all sequenced from one sample in a study of identical twins. MiXCR was run by TCRdb on the 5' RACE reads, yielding one entry per CDR3 protein. The sample includes 1.5 million to 2 million distinct CDR3 sequences, less than 35% of them seen just once. Sequenced input: cord blood. The receptors stem from a newborn girl in good health.

This chain joins TRBV27 and TRBJ2-1, with 9 bases that match TRBD1. TRBJ2-7 explains the end of the DNA better; the J call may be wrong. CDR3 length: 18 amino acids. Per germline, CDR1 MNHEY and CDR2 SMNVEV (reference sequence). Written as DNA, the CDR3 is TGTGCCAGCAGTTTATTCGCCGGGACAGGGAGCTCCTACAATGAGCAGTACTTC. This codes for CASSLFAGTGSSYNEQYF.

The gene calls are TRBV25-1 and TRBJ2-5; tentative D call: TRBD2 (6 bases). This CDR3 region has 14 residues. V was cut by 3 bases and J by 2 bases, with 10 bases left in between. Per the germline V gene, CDR1 is MGHDK and CDR2 is SYGVNS. CDR3 sequence (DNA): TGTGCCAGCAGTGATATAGGACTACAAGAGACCCAGTACTTC. Protein sequence: CASSDIGLQETQYF.

This clonotype was found a few times. The chain links TRBV4-1 to TRBJ2-3; 9 bases agree with TRBD2. Per the germline V gene, CDR1 is MGHRA and CDR2 is YSYEKL. The CDR3 length is 16 residues. V was pared by 1 base and J by 8 bases, with 10 bases of the junction left unmatched. The CDR3 bases are TGCGCCAGCAGCCAAGTAAGCGGGGGGCCTTTAGTTACGCAGTATTTT. It translates to CASSQVSGGPLVTQYF.

The V and J genes are TRBV28 and TRBJ2-1; D gene uncertain. The J call may be incorrect, as the DNA end agrees better with TRBJ2-7. CDR3 size: 15 residues. Germline V gives CDR1 MDHEN, CDR2 SYDVKM. Here the CDR3 DNA reads TGTGCCAGCAGTCCTTGGGGTAGCTCCTACAATGAGCAGTACTTC. Encoded protein: CASSPWGSSYNEQYF.

This clonotype was seen only a few times. The V and J genes are TRBV5-1 and TRBJ2-1, with a tentative D call TRBD2 (6 bases). The V end was cut by 9 bases, the J end by 4 bases, with 20 bases between. The germline V gene has CDR1 SGHRS and CDR2 YFSETQ. CDR3 length equals 15 residues. The CDR3 loop is CATSFGGWEYNEQFF. The CDR3 nucleotides read TGCGCCACCTCCTTCGGGGGATGGGAATACAATGAGCAGTTCTTC.

This clonotype has at least ten counts. The rearrangement joins TRBV27 to TRBJ1-1; 7 bases line up with TRBD1. V was pared by 3 bases and J by 4 bases, with 5 bases of the junction left unmatched. Germline CDR1 reads MNHEY; CDR2 reads SMNVEV (reference sequence). The CDR3 is 14 amino acids. DNA for the CDR3: TGTGCCAGCAGTTTTAGGCAGGGGGGCACTGAAGCTTTCTTT. Its translation: CASSFRQGGTEAFF.

Ten or more counts support this clonotype. V usage is TRBV20-1 and J usage is TRBJ2-7, with 7 bases matching TRBD1. Looked up from germline, CDR1 is DFQATT and CDR2 is SNEGSKA (reference sequence). The ends lost 7 bases at V and 0 bases at J; junction bases unmatched: 0. The CDR3 extends over 11 amino acids. CDR3 in DNA: TGCAGTGGGGACAGCTCCTACGAGCAGTACTTC. Its translation is CSGDSSYEQYF.

There are a few counts of this clonotype. The chain joins TRBV20-1 to TRBJ2-1; 12 nucleotides align to TRBD2. Looked up from germline, CDR1 is DFQATT and CDR2 is SNEGSKA (reference sequence). With 6 bases clipped from V and 9 bases from J, the junction kept 6 bases outside the gene matches. There are 13 residues in the CDR3. The CDR3 DNA is TGCAGTGCCCCGACTAGCGGGAGCGGTGAGCAGTTCTTC. This gives the protein CSAPTSGSGEQFF.

The CDR3 region has the DNA TGTGCCAGCAGCTTAGCCCGGGACAGCACTAACTATGGCTACACCTTC. Its translation is CASSLARDSTNYGYTF. The chain recombines TRBV7-9 with TRBJ1-2; 7 bases align to TRBD1. V shed 0 bases, J shed 0 bases, and the junction held 4 bases outside the gene matches. Germline V gives CDR1 SEHNR, CDR2 FQNEAQ (reference sequence). The CDR3 consists of 16 residues.

The CDR3 reads CSPSPRVAGFSEQYF. The CDR3, as DNA: TGCAGTCCAAGCCCGCGGGTAGCGGGGTTTAGTGAGCAGTACTTC. The chain joins TRBV20-1 to TRBJ2-5, with TRBD2 matching 8 bases. V shed 8 bases, J shed 11 bases, and the junction held 22 bases outside the gene matches. CDR3 length: 15 amino acids. Germline assignment: CDR1 DFQATT and CDR2 SNEGSKA (reference sequence).

The sample holds a few counts of this clonotype. The chain is built from TRBV29-1 and TRBJ2-7, with D maybe TRBD1 (6 bases). The CDR3 spans 12 residues. Germline V lookup: CDR1 SQVTM, CDR2 ANQGSEA. V lost 5 bases to trimming and J lost 2 bases, with 10 bases between them. CDR3 sequence reads: CSVLGTTYEQYF. For the CDR3, the DNA is TGCAGCGTTTTGGGGACAACCTACGAGCAGTACTTC.

This clonotype was observed a handful of times. This chain connects TRBV2 to TRBJ2-1; D may match TRBD1 or TRBD2 (6 bases each). This CDR3 is 11 amino acids long. Between the trimmed V and J ends, which lost 6 bases and 10 bases, there was a span of 10 bases. Germline-derived CDR1 and CDR2 are SNHLY and FYNNEI. The CDR3 loop reads CASRGGHEQFF. Here the CDR3 DNA reads TGTGCCAGCAGGGGGGGCCACGAGCAGTTCTTC.

The CDR3 region is CASSDKNTDTQYF. CDR3 DNA sequence: TGCGCCAGCAGTGACAAAAACACAGATACGCAGTATTTT. The chain carries TRBV10-1 and TRBJ2-3; D not resolved. CDR1 and CDR2 from the germline V gene are WNHNN and SYGVQD (reference sequence). There are 13 residues in the CDR3. The germline V and J ends were trimmed by 3 bases and 2 bases, with 6 bases remaining between them.

The chain has TRBV2 and TRBJ2-2; D might be TRBD1 (5 bases). Germline assignment: CDR1 SNHLY and CDR2 FYNNEI. The CDR3 is made up of 12 amino acids. V lost 10 bases, J lost 4 bases, and 10 bases lay in between. For the CDR3, the DNA is TGTGCCAAATCAGGGTCCACCGGGGAGCTGTTTTTT. Translating gives CAKSGSTGELFF.

This clonotype was recorded many times. The chain combines TRBV4-2 with TRBJ2-5, with D possibly matching TRBD1 (5 bases). Germline V gene lookup returns CDR1 LGHNA and CDR2 YNFKEQ. The CDR3 extends over 15 amino acids. Trimming removed 0 bases at V and 5 bases at J, with 13 bases between. CDR3 residues: CASSQELTEPETQYF. In nucleotides, the CDR3 is TGTGCCAGCAGCCAAGAATTGACAGAGCCGGAGACCCAGTACTTC.

In the case of this clonotype: This may be a read error: a much more frequent sequence differs by one nucleotide. The chain recombines TRBV27 with TRBJ2-1, with D possibly matching TRBD1 (6 bases). The better agreement between TRBJ2-7 and the DNA end casts doubt on the J call. CDR1 is MNHEY and CDR2 is SMNVEV in the germline V gene (reference sequence). The CDR3 sequence is 12 residues long. CDR3 in amino acids: CASSMTGNEQYF. The CDR3, as DNA: TGTGCCAGCAGTATGACAGGCAATGAGCAGTACTTC.

This sequence joins TRBV20-1 and TRBJ2-5; 7 nucleotides align to TRBD2. The tail of the sequence fits TRBJ2-7 better, so the J call may be wrong. This CDR3 has 15 residues. CDR1 is DFQATT and CDR2 is SNEGSKA in the germline V gene (reference sequence). CDR3 sequence: CSARILGGVLYEQYF. Written as DNA, the CDR3 is TGCAGTGCTAGAATCCTTGGGGGGGTCCTTTACGAGCAGTACTTC.

The rearrangement joins TRBV20-1 to TRBJ2-4; 14 nucleotides line up with TRBD2. The CDR3 spans 17 residues. V lost 6 bases, J lost 3 bases, and 10 bases stayed unmatched. The germline gives CDR1 DFQATT, CDR2 SNEGSKA (reference sequence). The CDR3: CSARLAGGPGVKNIQYF. The CDR3 DNA follows: TGCAGTGCGAGACTAGCGGGAGGGCCGGGGGTCAAAAACATTCAGTACTTC.

This clonotype was detected a few times. The rearrangement uses TRBV4-2 and TRBJ2-5; possibly TRBD2 for D (6 bases). The assigned J gene may be wrong: the sequence end matches TRBJ2-7 better. The CDR3 length is 14 residues. CDR1 is LGHNA and CDR2 is YNFKEQ in the germline V gene. CDR3 nucleotide sequence: TGTGCCAGCAGCCAAGATCGGTTGGGGGGCGAGCAGTACTTC. Amino acids: CASSQDRLGGEQYF.

The chain couples TRBV20-1 to TRBJ2-1; TRBD2 matches at 12 bases. CDR1 is DFQATT, CDR2 SNEGSKA, per germline (reference sequence). Trimming cost V 6 bases and J 6 bases; bases outside gene matches: 3. The CDR3 spans 13 residues. CDR3 DNA sequence: TGCAGTGCCCAACTAGCGGGGGGCAATGAGCAGTTCTTC. Protein sequence: CSAQLAGGNEQFF.

Concerning this clonotype itself: Compared with germline, one end of the junction differs, possibly owing to a read error. The CDR3 loop is CASEYRTLRYSNQSQHF. The CDR3 nucleotides are TGTGCCAGCGAATATCGGACACTCCGATATAGCAATCAGTCCCAGCATTTT. V and J are TRBV28 and TRBJ1-5; D is perhaps TRBD1 (5 bases). The CDR3 extends over 17 amino acids. Looked up from germline, CDR1 is MDHEN and CDR2 is SYDVKM.

The chain is built from TRBV10-3 and TRBJ2-3; D may be TRBD1 (6 bases). This CDR3 contains 14 residues. Germline-derived CDR1 and CDR2 are ENHRY and SYGVKD. V was pared by 4 bases and J by 2 bases, with 10 bases between. Here the CDR3 reads CAISVDRDTDTQYF. The DNA for the CDR3 is TGTGCCATCAGTGTGGACAGAGACACAGATACGCAGTATTTT.

The chain is built from TRBV29-1 and TRBJ1-2; TRBD1 is a possible D gene (5 bases). The ends were cut back, 4 bases at V and 4 bases at J, with 13 bases in the middle. The CDR3 has 13 amino acids. Germline CDR1 reads SQVTM; CDR2 reads ANQGSEA. DNA of the CDR3: TGCAGCGTTGTGGGGGGAGCGGGCTATGGCTACACCTTC. This codes for CSVVGGAGYGYTF.

The chain carries TRBV18 and TRBJ1-4, with 9 bases matching TRBD1. This CDR3 spans 16 amino acids. Germline V gene lookup returns CDR1 KGHSH and CDR2 LQKENI. V shed 4 bases and J 6 bases; nucleotides not matched to a gene: 9. The CDR3 loop is CASSRQPGTGYEKLFF. The CDR3 region has the DNA TGTGCCAGCTCACGACAGCCCGGGACAGGGTATGAAAAACTGTTTTTT.

This clonotype was observed a few times. The chain links TRBV20-1 to TRBJ2-2, with 13 nucleotides matching TRBD2. The CDR3 sequence is 14 residues long. CDR1 and CDR2 from the germline V gene are DFQATT and SNEGSKA (reference sequence). The V segment lost 3 bases and the J segment 8 bases; nucleotides outside the gene matches: 3. CDR3 protein: CSASRTSGSGELFF. The CDR3 DNA reads as TGCAGTGCTAGCCGGACTAGCGGGAGTGGGGAGCTGTTTTTT.

This clonotype was recorded a few times. The chain links TRBV15 to TRBJ1-4; 8 bases are shared with TRBD1. This CDR3 is 13 amino acids long. Germline V gene lookup returns CDR1 LNHNV and CDR2 YYDKDF (reference sequence). J lost 7 bases, V lost 3 bases, and 1 base had no gene match. The DNA for the CDR3 is TGTGCCACCAGCAGGACAGGGGTTGAAAAACTGTTTTTT. As protein: CATSRTGVEKLFF.

The sample holds a few counts of this clonotype. CDR3 amino acids: CASSFTGKPRTGELFF. CDR3 bases: TGTGCCAGCAGCTTCACAGGGAAGCCGAGAACCGGGGAGCTGTTTTTT. The chain uses TRBV7-2 and TRBJ2-2; perhaps TRBD1 as D (6 bases). CDR1 SGHTA and CDR2 FQGNSA come from the germline V gene. This CDR3 is 16 amino acids long. Trimming took 3 bases from V and 5 from J, leaving 16 bases between them.

A word on this clonotype: The junction departs from germline at one end; a sequencing error may be responsible. V usage is TRBV7-2 and J usage is TRBJ1-2; a weak D match, TRBD1 (5 bases). The germline gives CDR1 SGHTA, CDR2 FQGNSA. The CDR3 runs to 14 residues. CDR3 region: CASSPGWGNYGHTF. The CDR3 bases are TGTGCCAGCAGCCCTGGGTGGGGGAACTATGGCCACACCTTC.

This clonotype was counted a few times. V is TRBV9 and J is TRBJ1-4, with a possible D match to TRBD1 (6 bases). The CDR3 is 15 amino acids. The ends were cut back, 4 bases at V and 8 bases at J, with 18 bases in the middle. The V gene's germline CDR1 is SGDLS and CDR2 YYNGEE. The CDR3 DNA follows: TGTGCCAGCAGCTCCCGACAGGACCGACGGGAAAAACTGTTTTTT. The encoded protein is CASSSRQDRREKLFF.

The chain recombines TRBV2 with TRBJ2-1, with TRBD1 matching over 10 bases. Trimming at V came to 3 bases and at J to 7 bases, leaving 6 bases not matched to a gene. This CDR3 is built from 15 residues. Germline CDR1 reads SNHLY; CDR2 reads FYNNEI. The DNA for the CDR3 is TGTGCCAGCAGTGAGGGACAGGGGTCTGTAAATGAGCAGTTCTTC. Its translation is CASSEGQGSVNEQFF. The full variable domain, completed using reference TRBV2 and TRBJ2-1, is EPEVTQTPSHQVTQMGQEVILRCVPISNHLYFYWYRQILGQKVEFLVSFYNNEISEKSEIFDDQFSVERPDGSNFTLKIRSTKLEDSAMYFCASSEGQGSVNEQFFGPGTRLTVL.